A single sample gave rise to the 10 T cell receptor beta chains below, sequenced in a study of cytomegalovirus exposure and HLA in healthy donors. Vbeta (60) and Jbeta (13) primers were used in the PCR. Some clones are missing from TCRdb's copy, which holds only in-frame ones; the method was immunoSEQ multiplex PCR. Of about 170,000 clones listed, more than 70% are singletons. Input material: PBMCs. These receptors originate from a girl aged 5 to 17 in good health and CMV-seronegative.

The CDR3 spells CASSVLGTGGNYEQYF. The CDR3 nucleotides are TGTGCCAGCAGTGTCCTTGGGACAGGGGGGAACTACGAGCAGTACTTC. This rearrangement joins TRBV25-1 to TRBJ2-7, with 11 bases that match TRBD1. Germline V gene data show CDR1 as MGHDK and CDR2 as SYGVNS. V was clipped by 4 bases and J by 3 bases; unmatched bases: 8. The length of the CDR3 is 16 residues.

This chain connects TRBV7-8 to TRBJ2-1; tentatively, D is TRBD2 (5 bases). Germline V CDR1 and CDR2: SGHVS, FQNEAQ. This CDR3 contains 13 residues. Trimming pared 6 bases from V and 7 bases from J, leaving 13 bases between. CDR3 nucleotide sequence: TGTGCCAGCAGTTCCGCCCCGGGGAATGAGCAGTTCTTC. This gives the protein CASSSAPGNEQFF.

This clone was detected a few times. V usage is TRBV5-1 and J usage is TRBJ2-1; 13 bases map to TRBD2. From germline, CDR1 is SGHRS and CDR2 YFSETQ. The J segment lost 8 bases and the V segment lost 1 base, leaving 3 bases of the junction unmatched. The CDR3 extends over 15 amino acids. The CDR3 sequence: CASSLFTSGGDEQFF. CDR3 DNA sequence: TGCGCCAGCAGCTTGTTTACTAGCGGGGGGGATGAGCAGTTCTTC.

This chain joins TRBV19 and TRBJ1-6; tentatively, D is TRBD1 (5 bases). This CDR3 is 13 amino acids long. Germline V lookup: CDR1 LNHDA, CDR2 SQIVND (reference sequence). Deletions cut 3 bases from V and 11 bases from J, with 11 bases between. The CDR3 here is CASSIREYAPLHF. CDR3 coding DNA: TGTGCCAGTAGTATCAGGGAATACGCACCCCTCCACTTT.

The J gene is TRBJ2-5, the V gene TRBV5-1, with 11 bases fitting TRBD2. The V and J ends lost 6 bases and 3 bases, in that order; junction bases with no gene match: 4. CDR3 length: 14 amino acids. CDR1 and CDR2 from the germline V gene are SGHRS and YFSETQ. The DNA for the CDR3 is TGCGCCAGCATTAGCGGGGGGGCCGAAGAGACCCAGTACTTC. It specifies CASISGGAEETQYF.

The V and J genes are TRBV19 and TRBJ1-1; the D gene is possibly TRBD1 (6 bases). Germline-derived CDR1 and CDR2 are LNHDA and SQIVND (reference sequence). CDR3 size: 12 residues. V shed 8 bases and J shed 11 bases, with 18 bases lying between them. The CDR3 region is CASSHQGRVAFF. Written as DNA, the CDR3 is TGTGCCAGTTCTCACCAGGGGAGGGTGGCTTTCTTT.

This clone was picked up a small number of times. The chain links TRBV19 to TRBJ1-1, with a weak D call TRBD1 (5 bases). The CDR3 has 13 amino acids. Germline CDR1 and CDR2: LNHDA and SQIVND (reference sequence). Trimming shortened V by 4 bases and J by 3 bases, and 9 bases separated the two germline ends. CDR3 DNA: TGTGCCAGTAGTACCTCAGGGTACACTGAAGCTTTCTTT. Its translation is CASSTSGYTEAFF.

A few counts support this clone. This rearrangement joins TRBV9 to TRBJ2-7; 10 bases match TRBD1. Unmatched junction bases numbered 8, after V lost 0 bases and J lost 2 bases. The length of the CDR3 is 17 residues. In germline, CDR1 is SGDLS, CDR2 YYNGEE. The CDR3, as DNA: TGTGCCAGCAGCGTAGGGGCAGGGACAGGGGCTGCCTACGAGCAGTACTTC. Translated: CASSVGAGTGAAYEQYF.

The chain carries TRBV4-2 and TRBJ1-1; possible D gene TRBD1, 5 bases. Trimming shortened V by 0 bases and J by 7 bases, and 12 bases separated the two germline ends. CDR1 and CDR2 from the germline V gene are LGHNA and YNFKEQ. This CDR3 region has 14 residues. CDR3: CASSQEPAGGEAFF. The DNA of the CDR3 is TGTGCCAGCAGCCAAGAGCCCGCCGGGGGTGAAGCTTTCTTT.

Here the CDR3 reads CASSRGTDNGYTF. The CDR3 DNA reads as TGTGCCAGCAGCCGTGGGACAGATAATGGCTACACCTTC. This sequence joins TRBV7-9 and TRBJ1-2; TRBD1 matches 7 bases. This CDR3 contains 13 residues. Germline CDR1 is SEHNR and CDR2 is FQNEAQ (reference sequence). J was trimmed by 6 bases and V by 5 bases; bases with no gene match: 6.